This TCR beta chain was identified during a study of T cell responses to AZD1222 COVID-19 vaccine. Sequenced by immunoSEQ multiplex PCR; TCRdb stores in-frame clones only, minus some. The table lists some 130,000 clones, 88% of them singletons. Study-wide points: No day 14 peak samples; only post-peak repertoires were characterized. Along spike, vaccine-associated CD4 TCRs were found throughout, with dominance at 160-218 and 743-854.

The CDR3 spans 15 residues. Germline assignment: CDR1 MNHNY and CDR2 SVGAGI (reference sequence). V lost 0 bases and J lost 8; bases outside the gene matches: 4. Comment on this clone: Antigen: not known.

The chain couples TRBV6-6 to TRBJ1-4; 9 bases are a match to TRBD1. This receptor was obtained from an adult in good health. Sample: peripheral blood, taken on day 0 of MenACWY control vaccination. CDR3 residues: CASSYSGTGTEKLFF. The CDR3 DNA sequence: TGTGCCAGCAGTTACTCTGGGACAGGGACCGAAAAACTGTTTTTT.